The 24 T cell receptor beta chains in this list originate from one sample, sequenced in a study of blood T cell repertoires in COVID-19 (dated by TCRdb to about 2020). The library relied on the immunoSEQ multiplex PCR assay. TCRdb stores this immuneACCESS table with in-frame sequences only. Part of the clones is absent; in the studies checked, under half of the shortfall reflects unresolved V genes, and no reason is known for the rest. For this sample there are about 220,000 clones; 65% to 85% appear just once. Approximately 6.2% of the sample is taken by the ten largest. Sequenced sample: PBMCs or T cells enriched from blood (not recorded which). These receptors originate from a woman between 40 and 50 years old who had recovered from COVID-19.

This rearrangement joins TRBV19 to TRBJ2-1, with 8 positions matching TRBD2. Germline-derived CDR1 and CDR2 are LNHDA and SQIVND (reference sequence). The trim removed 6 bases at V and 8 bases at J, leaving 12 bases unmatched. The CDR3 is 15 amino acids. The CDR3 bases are TGTGCCAGTAGCATAATCGGGACTAGTAGGCATGAGCAGTTCTTC. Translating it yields CASSIIGTSRHEQFF. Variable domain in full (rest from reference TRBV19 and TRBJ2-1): DGGITQSPKYLFRKEGQNVTLSCEQNLNHDAMYWYRQDPGQGLRLIYYSQIVNDFQKGDIAEGYSVSREKKESFPLTVTSAQKNPTAFYLCASSIIGTSRHEQFFGPGTRLTVL.

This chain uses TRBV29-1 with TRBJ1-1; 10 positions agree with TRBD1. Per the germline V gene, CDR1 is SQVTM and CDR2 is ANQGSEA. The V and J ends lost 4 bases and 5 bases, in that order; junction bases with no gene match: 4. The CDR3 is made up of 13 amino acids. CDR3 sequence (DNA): TGCAGCGTTGGACAGGGGGCTCGTACTGAAGCTTTCTTT. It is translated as CSVGQGARTEAFF. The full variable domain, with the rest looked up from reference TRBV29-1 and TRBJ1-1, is SAVISQKPSRDICQRGTSLTIQCQVDSQVTMMFWYRQQPGQSLTLIATANQGSEATYESGFVIDKFPISRPNLTFSTLTVSNMSPEDSSIYLCSVGQGARTEAFFGQGTRLTVV.

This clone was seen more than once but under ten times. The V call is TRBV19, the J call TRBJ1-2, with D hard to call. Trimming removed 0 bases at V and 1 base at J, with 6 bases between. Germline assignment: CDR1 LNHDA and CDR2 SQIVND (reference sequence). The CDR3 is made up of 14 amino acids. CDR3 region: CASSIDLFNYGYTF. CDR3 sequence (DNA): TGTGCCAGTAGTATAGATCTGTTTAACTATGGCTACACCTTC.

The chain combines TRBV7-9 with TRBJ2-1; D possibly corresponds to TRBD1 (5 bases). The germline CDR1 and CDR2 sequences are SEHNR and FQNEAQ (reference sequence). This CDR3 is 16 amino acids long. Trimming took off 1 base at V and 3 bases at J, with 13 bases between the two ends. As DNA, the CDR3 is TGTGCCAGCAGCTTAGGGACAAGGGAACTCTACAATGAGCAGTTCTTC. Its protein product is CASSLGTRELYNEQFF.

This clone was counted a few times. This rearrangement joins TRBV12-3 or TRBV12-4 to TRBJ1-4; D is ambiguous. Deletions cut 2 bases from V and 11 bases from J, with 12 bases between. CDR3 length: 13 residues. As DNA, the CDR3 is TGTGCCAGCAGTTTATCCGCCTCGGGGAAACTGTTTTTT. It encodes CASSLSASGKLFF.

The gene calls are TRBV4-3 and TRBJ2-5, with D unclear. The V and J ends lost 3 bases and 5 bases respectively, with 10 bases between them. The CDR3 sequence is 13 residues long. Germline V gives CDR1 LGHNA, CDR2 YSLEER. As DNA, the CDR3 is TGCGCCAGCAGCCAGTCCCGAAGCGAGACCCAGTACTTC. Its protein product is CASSQSRSETQYF.

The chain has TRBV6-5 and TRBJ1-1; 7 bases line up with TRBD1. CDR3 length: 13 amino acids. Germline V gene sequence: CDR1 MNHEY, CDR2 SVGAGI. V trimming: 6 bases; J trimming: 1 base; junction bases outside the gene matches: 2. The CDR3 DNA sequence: TGTGCCAGCAGCCGACAGGGGAACACTGAAGCTTTCTTT. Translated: CASSRQGNTEAFF.

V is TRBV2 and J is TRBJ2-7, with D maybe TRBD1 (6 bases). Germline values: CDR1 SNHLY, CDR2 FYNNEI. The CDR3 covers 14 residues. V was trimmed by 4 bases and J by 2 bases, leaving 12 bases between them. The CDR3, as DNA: TGTGCCAGCAGTGCTGGCGCAGGGGCCTACGAGCAGTACGTC. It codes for CASSAGAGAYEQYV.

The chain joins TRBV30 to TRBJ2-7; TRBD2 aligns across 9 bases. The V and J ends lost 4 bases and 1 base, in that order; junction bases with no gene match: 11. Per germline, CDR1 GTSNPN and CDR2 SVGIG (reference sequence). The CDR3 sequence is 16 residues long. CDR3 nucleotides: TGTGCCTGGAACTCGGGGGGACTAGCTGCATCCTACGAGCAGTACTTC. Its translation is CAWNSGGLAASYEQYF.

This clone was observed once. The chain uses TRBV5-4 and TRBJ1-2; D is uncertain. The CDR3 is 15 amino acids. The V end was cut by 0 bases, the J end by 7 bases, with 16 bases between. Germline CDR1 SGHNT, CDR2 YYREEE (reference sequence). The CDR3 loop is CASSLGAPGSSGYTF. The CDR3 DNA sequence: TGTGCCAGCAGCTTGGGTGCACCGGGTAGTTCTGGCTACACCTTC.

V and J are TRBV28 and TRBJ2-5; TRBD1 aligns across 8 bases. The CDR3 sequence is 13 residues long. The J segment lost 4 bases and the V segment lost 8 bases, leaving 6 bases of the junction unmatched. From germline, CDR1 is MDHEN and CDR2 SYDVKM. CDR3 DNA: TGTGCCAGCGCTTCCGGGACAGGAGAGACCCAGTACTTC. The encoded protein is CASASGTGETQYF.

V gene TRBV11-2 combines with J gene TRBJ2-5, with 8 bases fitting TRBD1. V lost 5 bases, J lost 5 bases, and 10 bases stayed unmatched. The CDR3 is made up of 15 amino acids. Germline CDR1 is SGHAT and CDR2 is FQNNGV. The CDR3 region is CASSPGTGPTETQYF. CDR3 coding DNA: TGTGCCAGCAGCCCCGGGACAGGTCCTACGGAGACCCAGTACTTC.

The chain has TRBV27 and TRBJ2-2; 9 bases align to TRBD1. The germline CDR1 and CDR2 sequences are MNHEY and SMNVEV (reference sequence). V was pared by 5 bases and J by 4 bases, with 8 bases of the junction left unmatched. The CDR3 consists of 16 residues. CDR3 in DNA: TGTGCCAGCAGTGCCCACAGGGGGCGCGGCACCGGGGAGCTGTTTTTT. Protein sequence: CASSAHRGRGTGELFF.

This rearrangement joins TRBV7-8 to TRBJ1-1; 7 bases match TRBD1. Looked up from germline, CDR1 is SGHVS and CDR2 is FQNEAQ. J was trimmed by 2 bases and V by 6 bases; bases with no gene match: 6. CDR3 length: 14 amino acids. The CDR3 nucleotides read TGTGCCAGCAGTGGGACAGAAATAAACACTGAAGCTTTCTTT. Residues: CASSGTEINTEAFF.

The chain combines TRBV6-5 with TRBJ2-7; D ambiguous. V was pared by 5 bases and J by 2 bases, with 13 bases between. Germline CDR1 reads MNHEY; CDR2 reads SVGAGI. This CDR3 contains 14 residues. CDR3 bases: TGTGCCAGCAGTACGCGCGGAAGGACCTACGAGCAGTACGTC. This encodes CASSTRGRTYEQYV.

The CDR3, as DNA: TGCGCCAGCAGCTTGATGTCGGGAGAAGGCACCGGGGAGCTGTTTTTT. The encoded protein is CASSLMSGEGTGELFF. The rearrangement uses TRBV5-1 and TRBJ2-2; a possible D gene is TRBD2 (6 bases). V dropped 1 base and J dropped 4 bases, with 14 bases sitting between them. Germline assignment: CDR1 SGHRS and CDR2 YFSETQ. The CDR3 sequence is 16 residues long.

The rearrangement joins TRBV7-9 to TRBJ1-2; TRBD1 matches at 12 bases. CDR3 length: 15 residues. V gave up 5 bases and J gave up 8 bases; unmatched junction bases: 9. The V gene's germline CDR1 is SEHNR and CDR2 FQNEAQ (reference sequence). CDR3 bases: TGTGCCAGCAGCCCACCGGGACAGGGGGCTAGAGGCTACACCTTC. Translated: CASSPPGQGARGYTF.

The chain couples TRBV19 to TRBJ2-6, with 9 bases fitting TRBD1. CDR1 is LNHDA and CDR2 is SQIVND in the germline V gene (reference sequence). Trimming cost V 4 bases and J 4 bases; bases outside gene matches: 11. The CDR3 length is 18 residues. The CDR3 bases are TGTGCCAGTAGTACCAGGACAGGGGACCAGTTAGGGGCCAACGTCCTGACTTTC. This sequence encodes CASSTRTGDQLGANVLTF.

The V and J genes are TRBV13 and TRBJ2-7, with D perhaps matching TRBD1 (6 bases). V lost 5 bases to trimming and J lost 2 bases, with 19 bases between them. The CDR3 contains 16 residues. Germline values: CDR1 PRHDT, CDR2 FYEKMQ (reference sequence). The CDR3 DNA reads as TGTGCCAGCAGCAAAGTTCCCGGGACACATACCTACGAGCAGTACTTC. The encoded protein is CASSKVPGTHTYEQYF.

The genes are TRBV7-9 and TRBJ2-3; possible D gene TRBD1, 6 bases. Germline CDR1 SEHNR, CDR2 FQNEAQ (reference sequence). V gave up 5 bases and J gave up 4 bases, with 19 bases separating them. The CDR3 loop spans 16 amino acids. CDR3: CASSLMGRGWADTQYF. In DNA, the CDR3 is TGTGCCAGCAGCCTAATGGGCAGGGGATGGGCAGATACGCAGTATTTT.

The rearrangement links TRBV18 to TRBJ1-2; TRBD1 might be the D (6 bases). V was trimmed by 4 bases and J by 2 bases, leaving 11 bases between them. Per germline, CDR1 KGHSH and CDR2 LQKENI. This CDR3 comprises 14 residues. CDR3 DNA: TGTGCCAGCTCACAACCAGGGGTCAACTATGGCTACACCTTC. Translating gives CASSQPGVNYGYTF. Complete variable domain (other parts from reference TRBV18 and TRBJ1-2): NAGVMQNPRHLVRRRGQEARLRCSPMKGHSHVYWYRQLPEEGLKFMVYLQKENIIDESGMPKERFSAEFPKEGPSILRIQQVVRGDSAAYFCASSQPGVNYGYTFGSGTRLTVV.

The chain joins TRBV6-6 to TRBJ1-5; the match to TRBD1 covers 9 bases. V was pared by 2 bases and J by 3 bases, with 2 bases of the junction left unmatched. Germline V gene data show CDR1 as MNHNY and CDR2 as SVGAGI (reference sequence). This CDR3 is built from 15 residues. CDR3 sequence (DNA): TGTGCCAGCAGTTACGGGACAGGGTACAATCAGCCCCAGCATTTT. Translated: CASSYGTGYNQPQHF.

The CDR3 DNA follows: TGTGCCATCGCACAGGGTTGGAGCGGGAGTAGTTATGAGCAGTTCTTC. Amino acids: CAIAQGWSGSSYEQFF. The rearrangement uses TRBV10-3 and TRBJ2-1; 8 positions agree with TRBD2. The CDR3 is made up of 16 amino acids. Germline lookup yields CDR1 ENHRY and CDR2 SYGVKD. J gave up 8 bases and V 8 bases, and 17 bases lay outside the gene matches.

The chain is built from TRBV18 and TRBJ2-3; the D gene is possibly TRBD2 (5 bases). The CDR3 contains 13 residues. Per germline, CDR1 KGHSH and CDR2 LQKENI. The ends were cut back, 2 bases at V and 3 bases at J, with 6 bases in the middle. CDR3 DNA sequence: TGTGCCAGCTCACCAACTAGAACAGATACGCAGTATTTT. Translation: CASSPTRTDTQYF.